The 14 T cell receptor beta chains below were found in one sample sequenced in a study of T-cell memory formation after mild COVID-19. TCRdb independently ran MiXCR on the 5' RACE reads; one entry per CDR3 protein. The table records approximately 300,000 distinct CDR3 sequences, roughly a fifth of them present only once. The sequencing sample was made of PBMCs or a T cell subset sorted from them (not recorded which). The receptors stem from a man younger than 35 who had mild COVID-19 (a few samples of this study predate the infection). Cell type and time point are not known.

The V gene is TRBV12-2, the J gene TRBJ2-1; TRBD2 is taken as the D call from the table, unchecked against the DNA. TRBV12-2 is flagged as a pseudogene. The CDR3 spans 16 residues. This CDR3 reads CASRKRFSGAYNEQFF. CDR3 in DNA: TGTGCAAGTCGCAAGCGCTTTAGCGGGGCCTACAATGAGCAGTTCTTC.

This clonotype was detected a few times. This chain connects TRBV2 to TRBJ2-7; D unresolved. CDR3 length equals 14 residues. Germline V gene sequence: CDR1 SNHLY, CDR2 FYNNEI. V was pared by 8 bases and J by 5 bases, with 19 bases between. In nucleotides, the CDR3 is TGTGCCAGCGTTGGAGAGGCTAGTATAAACGAGCAGTACTTC. This sequence encodes CASVGEASINEQYF.

The chain uses TRBV5-6 and TRBJ2-1; no reliable D call. V lost 1 base to trimming and J lost 15 bases, with 20 bases between them. The CDR3 is 14 amino acids. The germline gives CDR1 SGHDT, CDR2 YYEEEE. CDR3 protein: CASSLRDYALRAFF. CDR3 in DNA: TGTGCCAGCAGCTTGAGGGATTATGCCCTAAGAGCGTTCTTC.

The chain carries TRBV6-5 and TRBJ1-2; no firm D call. This CDR3 spans 13 amino acids. The germline gives CDR1 MNHEY, CDR2 SVGAGI. V dropped 2 bases and J dropped 1 base, with 5 bases sitting between them. CDR3 region: CASSYRVNYGYTF. The CDR3 nucleotides read TGTGCCAGCAGTTACCGAGTTAACTATGGCTACACCTTC.

The chain combines TRBV10-2 with TRBJ1-6; tentatively, D is TRBD1 (6 bases). V lost 0 bases to trimming and J lost 6 bases, with 12 bases between them. The CDR3 length is 16 residues. Germline assignment: CDR1 WSHSY and CDR2 SAAADI. The CDR3 bases are TGCGCCAGCAGTGAGTCCCGACAGGCCCTTAATTCACCCCTCCACTTT. This translates into CASSESRQALNSPLHF.

This clonotype was seen many times. This chain connects TRBV12-3 or TRBV12-4 to TRBJ2-1; D is possibly TRBD1 or TRBD2 (5 bases each). The CDR3 extends over 12 amino acids. The V gene lost 3 bases and the J gene lost 7 bases, with 7 bases spanning the gap. CDR3 DNA: TGTGCCAGCAGTTTTGGGGGAAATGAGCAGTTCTTC. Protein: CASSFGGNEQFF.

The gene calls are TRBV2 and TRBJ2-5; no firm D call. The ends were cut back, 7 bases at V and 5 bases at J, with 14 bases in the middle. CDR1 is SNHLY and CDR2 is FYNNEI in the germline V gene. The CDR3 runs 13 residues. The CDR3 sequence is CASTPEVGETQYF. In DNA form, the CDR3 reads TGTGCCAGCACTCCAGAAGTCGGGGAGACCCAGTACTTC.

This clonotype was found a few times. The V and J genes are TRBV5-1 and TRBJ2-2; possibly TRBD2 for D (6 bases). Per the germline V gene, CDR1 is SGHRS and CDR2 is YFSETQ. Trimming shortened V by 4 bases and J by 4 bases, and 17 bases separated the two germline ends. The CDR3 contains 16 residues. CDR3 nucleotide sequence: TGCGCCAGCAGCCTAGACCCTAGCGATGGCACCGGGGAGCTGTTTTTT. Its protein is CASSLDPSDGTGELFF.

The V and J genes are TRBV12-3 or TRBV12-4 and TRBJ2-7; the D gene is possibly TRBD2 (7 bases). The CDR3 spans 15 residues. V gave up 3 bases and J gave up 7 bases, with 19 bases separating them. CDR3 nucleotides: TGTGCCAGCAGTTTGGGAGGGGGGCAAGGCTGGGAGCAGTACTTC. This sequence encodes CASSLGGGQGWEQYF.

The rearrangement joins TRBV6-5 to TRBJ1-3, with D perhaps TRBD1 (5 bases). The length of the CDR3 is 14 residues. V lost 4 bases, J lost 2 bases, and 9 bases lay in between. Germline-derived CDR1 and CDR2 are MNHEY and SVGAGI. CDR3 in DNA: TGTGCCAGCAGTTCGCAGGGAACTGGAAACACCATATATTTT. This encodes CASSSQGTGNTIYF.

This clonotype was detected a few times. The chain joins TRBV20-1 to TRBJ2-1; D may correspond to TRBD1 or TRBD2 (5 bases each). This CDR3 contains 15 residues. With 5 bases removed from V and 0 bases from J, the gap between germline ends came to 14 bases. Germline V lookup: CDR1 DFQATT, CDR2 SNEGSKA (reference sequence). CDR3 residues: CSARDGDSSYNEQFF. Here the CDR3 DNA reads TGCAGTGCTCGGGACGGAGATAGCTCCTACAATGAGCAGTTCTTC.

The chain links TRBV3-1 to TRBJ2-7; D perhaps matches TRBD1 (6 bases). Germline V lookup: CDR1 LGHDT, CDR2 YNNKEL (reference sequence). Deletions cut 4 bases from V and 6 bases from J, with 13 bases between. The CDR3 covers 13 residues. Here the CDR3 DNA reads TGTGCCAGCAGCCGTTCAGGGGCTCTCGAGCAGTACTTC. Amino acids: CASSRSGALEQYF.

This clonotype was recorded at least ten times. The chain uses TRBV7-2 and TRBJ1-3; D is undetermined. This CDR3 is built from 12 residues. Germline CDR1 and CDR2: SGHTA and FQGNSA. Trimming left V 6 bases short and J 8 bases short, with 11 bases between. CDR3 nucleotide sequence: TGTGCCAGCAGGCTCGAGGGCGACACCATATATTTT. Translating gives CASRLEGDTIYF.

The CDR3 coding sequence is TGCAGCGGGTGGCTAGCGGGGGAGCCCTACGAGCAGTACTTC. It translates to CSGWLAGEPYEQYF. The rearrangement links TRBV29-1 to TRBJ2-7, with TRBD2 matching over 10 bases. CDR1 and CDR2 (germline): SQVTM, ANQGSEA. V dropped 7 bases and J dropped 2; count of bases not matched to a gene: 8. This CDR3 is 14 amino acids long.